These T cell receptor beta chains were read from a single sample in a study of blood T cell repertoires in COVID-19. Sequencing was performed with immunoSEQ multiplex PCR; in TCRdb, only in-frame clones are kept and a portion is missing. The sample carries 100,000 to 150,000 clones, about 80% recorded once. Sequencing used peripheral blood. These TCRs come from a woman aged 50 to 65 with acute or convalescent COVID-19. Each CDR3 is given with its conserved first and last residue. Each record gives: J gene, V gene, D gene, CDR3 DNA, CDR3 protein. D genes are given only for firm matches.

>TRBJ1-3|TRBV6-6|TRBD1
TGTGCCAGCAGACCGGACAGGACGTTCTCTGGAAACACCATATATTTT
CASRPDRTFSGNTIYF
>TRBJ1-1|TRBV27|NA
TGTGCCAGCAGTTTAATAGGTGGGCAGGGCGCTGAAGCTTTCTTT
CASSLIGGQGAEAFF
>TRBJ2-1|TRBV2|TRBD2
TGTGCCAGCAGTCCTAGCGGGGGTTACAATGAGCAGTTCTTC
CASSPSGGYNEQFF
>TRBJ1-1|TRBV12-5|NA
TGTGCTAGTGGTTTGGTACAAATCAACACTGAAGCTTTCTTT
CASGLVQINTEAFF
>TRBJ2-3|TRBV25-1|TRBD1
TGTGCCAGCAGTGAAGGGACAGGGACCCAGTATACGCAGTATTTT
CASSEGTGTQYTQYF
>TRBJ2-7|TRBV6-5|NA
TGTGCCAGCAGTACAAGCAGGGGTTACGAGCAGTACTTC
CASSTSRGYEQYF
>TRBJ2-7|TRBV4-1|TRBD2
TGCGCCAGCAGCCAAGGGGCCAGCGGGGGCCCCCTTTACGAGCAGTACTTC
CASSQGASGGPLYEQYF
>TRBJ1-5|TRBV2|NA
TGTGCCAGCCGGGAACCCAATCAGCCCCAGCATTTT
CASREPNQPQHF
>TRBJ1-5|TRBV2|TRBD1
TGTGCCAGCAGTCCGACAGGGGGCTTGGGGCAGCCCCAGCATTTT
CASSPTGGLGQPQHF
>TRBJ2-3|TRBV2|NA
TGTGCCAGCAGTGAAGTTTCGAGGAGGGGCACAGATACGCAGTATTTT
CASSEVSRRGTDTQYF